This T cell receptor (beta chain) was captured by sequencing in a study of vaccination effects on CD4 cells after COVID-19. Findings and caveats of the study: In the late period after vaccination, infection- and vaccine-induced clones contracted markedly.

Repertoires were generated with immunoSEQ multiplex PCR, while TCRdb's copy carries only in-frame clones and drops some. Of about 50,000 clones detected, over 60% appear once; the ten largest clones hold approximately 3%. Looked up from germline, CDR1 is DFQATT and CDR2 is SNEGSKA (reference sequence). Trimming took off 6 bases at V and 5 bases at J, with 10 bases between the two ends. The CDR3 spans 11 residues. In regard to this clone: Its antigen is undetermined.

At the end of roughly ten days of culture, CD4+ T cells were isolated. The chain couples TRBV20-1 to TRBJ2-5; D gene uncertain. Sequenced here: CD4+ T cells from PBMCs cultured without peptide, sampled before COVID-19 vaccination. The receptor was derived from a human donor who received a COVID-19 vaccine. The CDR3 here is CSALVSETQYF. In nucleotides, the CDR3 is TGCAGTGCGCTAGTTTCCGAGACCCAGTACTTC.